This T cell receptor (beta chain) was identified in a study of Ad26.COV2.S vaccination and SARS-CoV-2 variants. On the study more broadly: Ad26.COV2.S shots went into the muscle once or twice, 56 days apart. Study-level points and caveats: Among vaccine recipients, spike-specific TCR breadth exceeded that of placebo recipients. Analyses of TCR breadth and depth may have underestimated total T cell responses. Once vaccination had occurred, spike-specific CD8+ and CD4+ T cell responses reportedly showed substantial breadth.

The sample's treatment: over 15 received Ad26.COV2.S at low or high dose, single or two shots; 5 received placebo; per-sample allocation not given. Sampling was performed 63 days after the first vaccine or placebo injection. Germline V gene data show CDR1 as MDHEN and CDR2 as SYDVKM. V was clipped by 5 bases and J by 0 bases, with 14 bases between them. This CDR3 has 15 residues. Libraries were prepared by immunoSEQ multiplex PCR; TCRdb keeps only in-frame clonotypes and omits some of them. The sample lists hundreds of thousands of clones; 88% were seen once. This clone came up once. Its cognate antigen is unknown.

The sample here was peripheral blood, taken in a trial of Ad26.COV2.S vaccine versus placebo. The receptor was derived from a person between 18 and 60 years old who received the Ad26.COV2.S COVID-19 vaccine or a placebo. This chain connects TRBV28 to TRBJ2-7; D may be TRBD2 (6 bases). CDR3 nucleotide sequence: TGTGCCAGCAGTGCTCTAGCGCTGAGCTCCTACGAGCAGTACTTC. Amino acid sequence: CASSALALSSYEQYF.